This record covers a single T cell receptor (beta chain). Using immunoSEQ multiplex PCR, the repertoire was profiled, and TCRdb retains in-frame clones only, with some absent. This table holds around 140,000 clones, approximately 94% found once. Germline V gene data show CDR1 as MNHEY and CDR2 as SMNVEV (reference sequence). V lost 3 bases and J 2 bases, leaving 17 bases between the germline ends. The CDR3 spans 18 residues. These data belong to a study of control samples from healthy donors and cancer patients. The clonotype comes from a man aged 35-49 years in good health. The chain has TRBV27 and TRBJ2-6; D may be TRBD1 (6 bases). Sequenced sample: blood. Here the CDR3 reads CASSFMTGPLTGANVLTF. Written as DNA, the CDR3 is TGTGCCAGCAGTTTCATGACAGGACCTCTCACTGGGGCCAACGTCCTGACTTTC.